Reported below is one TCR beta chain. This sample also contains other DNA sequences that code for the same CDR3. In the original workflow: Amplification of reference gene primers provided the estimated nucleated cell counts. Measured with immunoSEQ multiplex PCR; TCRdb has only the in-frame clones, and not every one. V and J calls and clone size come straight from that table; D and trimming were deduced from the DNA. The sample consists of 250,000 to 300,000 clones, around four fifths of them appearing once. CDR1 is SGHRS and CDR2 is YFSETQ in the germline V gene. CDR3 length: 15 amino acids. V was cut by 1 base and J by 0 bases, with 7 bases left in between. The data were taken from a study of blood T cell repertoires in COVID-19. Background on the study: There were acute and convalescent COVID-19 samples, and they came from the United States, Italy and Spain.

The source of this sequence is a man between 60 and 75 years old who had recovered from COVID-19. The V call is TRBV5-1, the J call TRBJ1-4; D gene ambiguous. The specimen sequenced was peripheral blood. CDR3 residues: CASSLRGTTNEKLFF. The CDR3 DNA sequence: TGCGCCAGCAGCTTGCGGGGAACAACTAATGAAAAACTGTTTTTT.